These 10 T cell receptor beta chains came from one sample sequenced in a study of T-cell memory formation after mild COVID-19. In TCRdb, the 5' RACE reads were re-called with MiXCR into one record per CDR3 protein. The sample has roughly 200,000 distinct CDR3 sequences, 15% to 20% seen once. The specimen was PBMCs or a T cell subset sorted from them (not recorded which). The receptors were sampled from an adult woman who had mild COVID-19 (a few samples of this study predate the infection). Cell type and time point are not known.

This clonotype was seen a few times. This chain joins TRBV20-1 and TRBJ2-5; 8 bases are a match to TRBD2. Trimming cost V 7 bases and J 2 bases; bases outside gene matches: 12. The germline V gene encodes CDR1 DFQATT and CDR2 SNEGSKA (reference sequence). The CDR3 length is 15 residues. CDR3 in DNA: TGCAGTGAAGGAATCGGGGGGGGCCTTCAAGAGACCCAGTACTTC. Its protein is CSEGIGGGLQETQYF.

The chain links TRBV24-1 to TRBJ2-1; 8 bases align to TRBD2. The CDR3 runs 15 residues. Germline V gene lookup returns CDR1 KGHDR and CDR2 SFDVKD. V lost 10 bases to trimming and J lost 1 base; unmatched junction nucleotides: 8. CDR3 nucleotide sequence: TGTGCCACTAGCGGGGCCCTCCCTTCCTACAATGAGCAGTTCTTC. Residues: CATSGALPSYNEQFF.

This clonotype was seen many times. The chain joins TRBV6-5 to TRBJ2-1; D perhaps matches TRBD2 (5 bases). The CDR3 is made up of 14 amino acids. V lost 2 bases, J lost 6 bases, and 11 bases lay in between. The germline CDR1 and CDR2 sequences are MNHEY and SVGAGI. The CDR3 spells CASSYMRAGNEQFF. In nucleotides, the CDR3 is TGTGCCAGCAGTTACATGCGGGCCGGCAATGAGCAGTTCTTC.

The sample holds many counts of this clonotype. The chain combines TRBV5-1 with TRBJ2-1; 9 nucleotides agree with TRBD2. Per germline, CDR1 SGHRS and CDR2 YFSETQ. J lost 10 bases, V lost 4 bases, and 9 bases had no gene match. This CDR3 region has 14 residues. CDR3 nucleotides: TGCGCCAGCAGCCCACCGGGACTAGCATTAGAGCAGTTCTTC. Its translation is CASSPPGLALEQFF.

The rearrangement uses TRBV5-1 and TRBJ1-1; no definite D call. V lost 3 bases and J 0 bases, leaving 9 bases between the germline ends. Per germline, CDR1 SGHRS and CDR2 YFSETQ. The CDR3 runs to 14 residues. CDR3 in DNA: TGCGCCAGCAGCTATGGAGGCATGAACACTGAAGCTTTCTTT. Encoded protein: CASSYGGMNTEAFF.

The V and J genes are TRBV6-5 and TRBJ2-5, with D tentatively TRBD1 (5 bases). The V gene's germline CDR1 is MNHEY and CDR2 SVGAGI. The CDR3 runs to 15 residues. Trimming took off 5 bases at V and 1 base at J, with 14 bases between the two ends. DNA for the CDR3: TGTGCCAGCAGTCCAGTCTCGACAGTCCAAGAGACCCAGTACTTC. Translation gives CASSPVSTVQETQYF.

This clonotype has only a few counts. J is TRBJ1-2 and V is TRBV12-3 or TRBV12-4, with D possibly TRBD1 on 5 matching bases. Trimming left V 5 bases short and J 4 bases short, with 14 bases between. The CDR3 loop spans 14 amino acids. Here the CDR3 DNA reads TGTGCCAGCAGTACCGGACGGGGCTTCTATGGCTACACCTTC. Translated: CASSTGRGFYGYTF.

The rearrangement uses TRBV12-3 or TRBV12-4 and TRBJ1-1; D gene ambiguous. The V end lost 3 bases, the J end lost 1 base, and 6 bases lay between the germline ends. This CDR3 region has 13 residues. In DNA form, the CDR3 reads TGTGCCAGCAGTTTCACTCAGAACACTGAAGCTTTCTTT. Encoded protein: CASSFTQNTEAFF.

This clonotype turned up a few times. This rearrangement joins TRBV10-3 to TRBJ2-5; TRBD2 matches 7 bases. This CDR3 is 15 amino acids long. V dropped 5 bases and J dropped 4; count of bases not matched to a gene: 10. Germline V gives CDR1 ENHRY, CDR2 SYGVKD. The DNA for the CDR3 is TGTGCCATCAGTTTGCGGGGGAGTATACCAGAGACCCAGTACTTC. It is translated as CAISLRGSIPETQYF.

This clonotype showed up just a few times. The gene calls are TRBV5-1 and TRBJ2-5; 8 bases are a match to TRBD1. Germline trimming cut 5 bases from V and 0 bases from J; bases unmatched to any gene: 6. Germline lookup yields CDR1 SGHRS and CDR2 YFSETQ. The CDR3 runs to 15 residues. CDR3 in amino acids: CASRRPQGDQETQYF. The CDR3 DNA is TGCGCCAGCAGGAGGCCACAGGGGGACCAAGAGACCCAGTACTTC.